What follows are 11 T cell receptor beta chains derived from one specimen sequenced in a study of CD8+ T cells in alopecia areata. The sample's treatment: oral pan-JAK inhibitor, 5-10 mg twice daily. In each case, RNA was isolated and then reverse transcribed into cDNA as the sequencing template. The repertoire was sequenced with immunoSEQ multiplex PCR; TCRdb's copy has only in-frame clones and lacks some. The repertoire holds about 64,000 clones, with about 45% as singletons. The specimen was CD8+ T cells sorted from blood, collected at roughly week 38, from a patient treated with tofacitinib. These receptors were collected from a human donor with alopecia areata.

The chain uses TRBV5-1 and TRBJ1-1; possibly TRBD1 for D (6 bases). Trimming took off 6 bases at V and 7 bases at J, with 10 bases between the two ends. Per the germline V gene, CDR1 is SGHRS and CDR2 is YFSETQ. The CDR3 is 11 amino acids. As DNA, the CDR3 is TGCGCCAGCACAGGGGATTATGAAGCTTTCTTT. It is translated as CASTGDYEAFF.

The chain couples TRBV30 to TRBJ1-1, with D unclear. V gave up 3 bases and J gave up 1 base, with 6 bases separating them. CDR1 and CDR2 from the germline V gene are GTSNPN and SVGIG (reference sequence). CDR3 length: 12 amino acids. The CDR3 DNA reads as TGTGCCTGGAGACAAGGGAACACTGAAGCTTTCTTT. Amino acid sequence: CAWRQGNTEAFF.

The chain is built from TRBV28 and TRBJ2-5; D may be TRBD1 or TRBD2 (5 bases each). V was clipped by 8 bases and J by 5 bases, with 18 bases between them. The germline V gene has CDR1 MDHEN and CDR2 SYDVKM. The CDR3 has 14 residues. In DNA form, the CDR3 reads TGTGCCAGCGCCCCAAGGGACCGAGGGGAGACCCAGTACTTC. Its translation: CASAPRDRGETQYF.

This clone was observed a few times. The chain combines TRBV4-1 with TRBJ2-2; 7 bases line up with TRBD2. The CDR3 has 17 residues. The J segment lost 4 bases and the V segment lost 0 bases, leaving 8 bases of the junction unmatched. Looked up from germline, CDR1 is MGHRA and CDR2 is YSYEKL. The CDR3 coding sequence is TGCGCCAGCAGCCAAGATCCCAGCGGGAATCCCACCGGGGAGCTGTTTTTT. Residues: CASSQDPSGNPTGELFF.

This clone showed up just a few times. J is TRBJ2-7 and V is TRBV4-1, with D possibly being TRBD2 (7 bases). Germline V gives CDR1 MGHRA, CDR2 YSYEKL. This CDR3 has 15 residues. V gave up 2 bases and J gave up 5 bases, with 16 bases separating them. CDR3 DNA sequence: TGCGCCAGCAGCCAACTGTACAGGGAGGGCGACGAGCAGTACTTC. Protein: CASSQLYREGDEQYF.

The chain uses TRBV21-1 and TRBJ2-4; TRBD2, the table's D call, was not compared with the DNA. TRBV21-1 corresponds to a pseudogene. The CDR3 is 15 amino acids. The CDR3 region has the DNA TGTGCCAGCAGCGCTATGACTAGCGGGAGAAACATTCAGTACTTC. This sequence encodes CASSAMTSGRNIQYF.

The J gene is TRBJ2-7, the V gene TRBV4-1; no clear D. The germline V gene has CDR1 MGHRA and CDR2 YSYEKL. The CDR3 spans 15 residues. V was trimmed by 3 bases and J by 5 bases, leaving 17 bases between them. The CDR3: CASSQSMGRPDEQYF. Here the CDR3 DNA reads TGCGCCAGCAGCCAGTCGATGGGCCGACCCGACGAGCAGTACTTC.

This clone rates as medium-sized (0.01 to 0.1%). This chain joins TRBV10-3 and TRBJ1-1, with TRBD1 identical over 7 bases. In germline, CDR1 is ENHRY, CDR2 SYGVKD. V dropped 0 bases and J dropped 3; count of bases not matched to a gene: 7. The CDR3 loop spans 16 amino acids. CDR3 in DNA: TGTGCCATCAGTGAGTCAGGGGGGGACAGAGACACTGAAGCTTTCTTT. Encoded protein: CAISESGGDRDTEAFF.

This rearrangement joins TRBV7-9 to TRBJ2-7; 7 bases line up with TRBD1. The CDR3 is 14 residues long. V was pared by 6 bases and J by 5 bases, with 10 bases of the junction left unmatched. Germline V CDR1 and CDR2: SEHNR, FQNEAQ (reference sequence). The CDR3 sequence: CASSTGTAPNEQYF. The CDR3 DNA follows: TGTGCCAGCAGTACCGGGACAGCGCCGAACGAGCAGTACTTC.

This clone was counted only a few times. The chain joins TRBV30 to TRBJ1-1; D uncertain. CDR1 is GTSNPN and CDR2 is SVGIG in the germline V gene (reference sequence). This CDR3 region has 13 residues. V lost 3 bases and J 3 bases, leaving 11 bases between the germline ends. The CDR3 reads CAWSEEEDTEAFF. Here the CDR3 DNA reads TGTGCCTGGAGCGAGGAGGAAGACACTGAAGCTTTCTTT.

The table lists this clone with a few counts. V gene TRBV30 combines with J gene TRBJ1-1, with 9 bases aligning to TRBD1. Looked up from germline, CDR1 is GTSNPN and CDR2 is SVGIG (reference sequence). The CDR3 has 15 amino acids. V shed 6 bases, J shed 7 bases, and the junction held 15 bases outside the gene matches. CDR3 loop: CACQGGTGLDSEAFF. The CDR3 DNA sequence: TGTGCCTGCCAAGGGGGGACAGGGCTGGACAGTGAAGCTTTCTTT.